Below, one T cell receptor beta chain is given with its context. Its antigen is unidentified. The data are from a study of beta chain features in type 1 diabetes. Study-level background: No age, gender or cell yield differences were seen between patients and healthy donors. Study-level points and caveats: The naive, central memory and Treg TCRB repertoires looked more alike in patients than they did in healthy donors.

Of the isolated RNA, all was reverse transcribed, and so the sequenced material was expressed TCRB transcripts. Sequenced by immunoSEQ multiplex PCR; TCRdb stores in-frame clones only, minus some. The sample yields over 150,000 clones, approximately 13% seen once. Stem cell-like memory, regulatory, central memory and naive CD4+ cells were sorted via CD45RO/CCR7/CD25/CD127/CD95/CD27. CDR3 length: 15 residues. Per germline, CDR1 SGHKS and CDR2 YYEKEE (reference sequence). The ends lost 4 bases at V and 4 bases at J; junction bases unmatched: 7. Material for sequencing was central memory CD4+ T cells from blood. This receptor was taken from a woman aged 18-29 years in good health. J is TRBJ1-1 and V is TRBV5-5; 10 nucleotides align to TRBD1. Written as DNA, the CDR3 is TGTGCCAGCAGCATTGGACAGGGGGACTTCACTGAAGCTTTCTTT. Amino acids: CASSIGQGDFTEAFF.